This T cell receptor (beta chain) was found in a study of CXCR3-negative and CXCR3-positive naive CD8 T cells. Regarding this clonotype: Antigen unknown.

The CDR3 contains 16 residues. General observations from the study: Cryopreserved cells showed partially decreased CXCR3 expression, and most assays used fresh PBMCs.

UMI labels and 5' RACE were used to prepare the TRB cDNA libraries. TCRdb reprocessed the 5' RACE reads, with one entry per CDR3 protein and no DNA. The sample has 70,000 to 95,000 distinct CDR3 sequences. The source of this sequence is a human donor in good health. Some clones in this sample may be carry-over from other donors' samples. Sequencing was carried out using naive CXCR3- CD8+ T cells from blood. Documented subset: CD45RO-CCR7+CD27+CD95- naive CD8+ T cells lacking CXCR3 (TNR3-). The V call is TRBV12-3 or TRBV12-4, the J call TRBJ1-1; TCRdb returns TRBD1, unconfirmable since there is no DNA. CDR3 in amino acids: CASSPTRMGQGGEAFF.